This T cell receptor beta chain was captured by sequencing in a study of shared clonotypes between healthy human individuals. The wider study: Used for every donor were three CD4 naive, three CD4 memory, two CD8 naive and one CD8 memory plate. Findings of the study overall: Researchers sampled blood only, noting tissue repertoires likely differ.

A word on this clone: What it binds is unknown.

Naivety among CD8 cells was defined by CD45RO negativity and positive CCR7 selection, thereby excluding terminally differentiated effector memory CD45RA+ cells. Adult donors, all healthy and HIV-negative, had no recent acute infections or vaccinations. The V end was cut by 0 bases, the J end by 7 bases, with 11 bases between. The CDR3 has 14 amino acids. In germline, CDR1 is SGDLS, CDR2 YYNGEE. Method: immunoSEQ multiplex PCR; TCRdb's copy keeps in-frame clones and lacks some. The sample holds about 580,000 clones, more than 95% seen once. Sequenced input: naive CD8+ T cells sorted from blood. The chain recombines TRBV9 with TRBJ2-1; D may match TRBD1 or TRBD2 (5 bases each). The sequence was collected from a man aged 25 to 45 in good health. CDR3 in amino acids: CASSVVLGENEQFF. The CDR3 nucleotides are TGTGCCAGCAGCGTAGTGTTGGGGGAAAATGAGCAGTTCTTC. The full variable domain, its missing parts supplied by reference TRBV9 and TRBJ2-1, is DSGVTQTPKHLITATGQRVTLRCSPRSGDLSVYWYQQSLDQGLQFLIQYYNGEERAKGNILERFSAQQFPDLHSELNLSSLELGDSALYFCASSVVLGENEQFFGPGTRLTVL.